A selection of T cell receptor beta chains follows, all from one sample in a study of identical twins. TCRdb passed the 5' RACE reads through MiXCR, listing each CDR3 protein once. The repertoire holds about 220,000 distinct CDR3 sequences, with roughly 7.5% as singletons. These data were also reused for a study on yellow fever vaccine responses in identical twins.

Sequenced material: memory (CD45RO+) T cells sorted from blood. The receptors stem from a woman aged 18-30 years in good health. Both conserved end residues are part of each CDR3. D genes are given only for firm matches. Where a row states a size, it is once, few, many or the class of an expanded clone; other rows omit it.

j_call clone_size d_call v_call cdr3_length cdr3_nt cdr3_aa
TRBJ2-2 many TRBD1 TRBV6-4 15 TGTGCCAGCAGTGAAACAGGGGTCTACAGCGGGGAGCTGTTTTTT CASSETGVYSGELFF
TRBJ2-6 few . TRBV20-1 17 TGCAGTGCTAGTTTGTGGACGGAGAGCTCTGGGGCCAACGTCCTGACTTTC CSASLWTESSGANVLTF
TRBJ2-1 many TRBD2 TRBV29-1 17 TGCAGCGTTGTGTCGGGACTAGCGGAGAGCTCCTACAATGAGCAGTTCTTC CSVVSGLAESSYNEQFF
TRBJ1-1 few . TRBV4-3 14 TGCGCCAGCAGCCAAGCCAACCTGAACACTGAAGCTTTCTTT CASSQANLNTEAFF
TRBJ2-7 many . TRBV7-2 13 TGTGCCAGCAGCTTAGTAGGGAGGGGGGAGCAGTACTTC CASSLVGRGEQYF
TRBJ2-3 many . TRBV7-2 14 TGTGCCAGCAGCCCACAGGGAAACGCAGATACGCAGTATTTT CASSPQGNADTQYF
TRBJ2-7 . . TRBV18 16 TGTGCCAGCTCACCAGGTTTGGTGGGCAGCTCCTACGAGCAGTACTTC CASSPGLVGSSYEQYF
TRBJ1-2 few TRBD1 TRBV29-1 17 TGCAGCGTTGAAGCCCTGGACAGGGCCGTTAGTGGCTATGGCTACACCTTC CSVEALDRAVSGYGYTF
TRBJ2-3 many . TRBV11-2 15 TGTGCCAGCAGCTTATTTAGGAGATCCACAGATACGCAGTATTTT CASSLFRRSTDTQYF
TRBJ2-5 many . TRBV7-9 11 TGTGCCAGCAGCCCCACGGAGACCCAGTACTTC CASSPTETQYF
TRBJ2-3 many . TRBV7-9 16 TGTGCCAGCAGCTTAGGTGCGGGGGCGAGCACAGATACGCAGTATTTT CASSLGAGASTDTQYF
TRBJ2-1 . . TRBV4-1 15 TGCGCCAGCAGCCGTGAGGGCCCGACCTACAATGAGCAGTTCTTC CASSREGPTYNEQFF
TRBJ2-3 . . TRBV21-1 23 TGTGCCAGCAGCAACGCGGGACAGGGTATAAACTCGTCCGGTGGGAATAGCACAGATACGCAGTATTTT CASSNAGQGINSSGGNSTDTQYF
TRBJ2-3 many TRBD2 TRBV5-1 15 TGCGCCAGCAGCTTTACTAGCGGGAGCCCAGATACGCAGTATTTT CASSFTSGSPDTQYF
TRBJ2-1 . . TRBV11-3 14 TGTGCCAGCAGCTTAGGCGCTAGTGGGGATGAGCAGTTCTTC CASSLGASGDEQFF
TRBJ2-1 few TRBD2 TRBV5-4 14 TGTGCCAGCAGCATACCGGGACTAGTCAATGAGCAGTTCTTC CASSIPGLVNEQFF
TRBJ2-5 many TRBD2 TRBV4-2 16 TGTGCCAGCAGCCCCCGGCTAGCGGGAGACGGAGAGACCCAGTACTTC CASSPRLAGDGETQYF
TRBJ2-5 many . TRBV12-3/TRBV12-4 14 TGTGCCAGCAGTTTAAGGCAGGGTAGAGAGACCCAGTACTTC CASSLRQGRETQYF
TRBJ2-1 few TRBD2 TRBV20-1 14 TGCAGTGCTAGAGATCCCCTAGCGGGAGTTGAGCAGTTCTTC CSARDPLAGVEQFF
TRBJ2-7 many . TRBV4-3 14 TGCGCCAGCAGCCAAGAGGGGCGCGGGTACGAGCAGTACTTC CASSQEGRGYEQYF
TRBJ2-7 few . TRBV6-1 16 TGTGCCAGCAGCCGACGGGGGGTGAGGGGGATCTACGAGCAGTACTTC CASSRRGVRGIYEQYF
TRBJ2-7 . TRBD1 TRBV9 16 TGTGCCAGCAGCGTAGGTGGGACAGGGGTTCCCTACGAGCAGTACTTC CASSVGGTGVPYEQYF
TRBJ2-1 few . TRBV6-2/TRBV6-3 18 TGTGCCAGCAGTTACTCAGTTGGATCTGCCGGCTCCTACAATGAGCAGTTCTTC CASSYSVGSAGSYNEQFF
TRBJ2-1 . . TRBV2 13 TGTGCCAGCAGTGAATCGTTGTACAATGAGCAGTTCTTC CASSESLYNEQFF
TRBJ2-2 many . TRBV10-1 12 TGCGCCAGCAGTGCCCCAGCCGGGGAGCTGTTTTTT CASSAPAGELFF
TRBJ1-3 . TRBD1 TRBV29-1 15 TGCAGCGTTTCATCTCCAGGGGGGCCTGGAAACACCATATATTTT CSVSSPGGPGNTIYF